What follows are 3 T cell receptor beta chains derived from one specimen sequenced in a study of T cells in localized non-small cell lung cancer. TCRdb's copy holds only in-frame clones and misses some; the assay was immunoSEQ multiplex PCR. The sample includes 2,000 or so clones, 20% to 25% of them seen just once. The input for sequencing was normal lung tissue next to the tumor, taken before any cancer treatment. Receptor source: an older male donor with stage I lung adenocarcinoma.

The chain couples TRBV30 to TRBJ1-1; a weak D match, TRBD1 (5 bases). The length of the CDR3 is 14 residues. V gave up 0 bases and J gave up 1 base, with 9 bases separating them. Germline V gene sequence: CDR1 GTSNPN, CDR2 SVGIG (reference sequence). CDR3 DNA sequence: TGTGCCTGGAGTGTATATACAGGGAACACTGAAGCTTTCTTT. Protein sequence: CAWSVYTGNTEAFF. The whole variable domain, filled in from reference TRBV30 and TRBJ1-1, reads SQTIHQWPATLVQPVGSPLSLECTVEGTSNPNLYWYRQAAGRGLQLLFYSVGIGQISSEVPQNLSASRPQDRQFILSSKKLLLSDSGFYLCAWSVYTGNTEAFFGQGTRLTVV.

The V call is TRBV19, the J call TRBJ1-5; TRBD1 matches at 11 bases. The CDR3 extends over 13 amino acids. In germline, CDR1 is LNHDA, CDR2 SQIVND (reference sequence). V shed 11 bases, J shed 7 bases, and the junction held 7 bases outside the gene matches. The CDR3 loop is CASGQGAKQPQHF. CDR3 in DNA: TGTGCCTCCGGACAGGGGGCAAAACAGCCCCAGCATTTT.

This sequence joins TRBV11-3 and TRBJ1-4, with a weak D call TRBD1 (5 bases). The CDR3 covers 14 residues. V lost 3 bases, J lost 7 bases, and 12 bases lay in between. Germline assignment: CDR1 SGHNT and CDR2 YENEEA. CDR3 sequence: CASSLGQGPEKLFF. CDR3 bases: TGTGCCAGCAGCTTGGGGCAGGGACCTGAAAAACTGTTTTTT.